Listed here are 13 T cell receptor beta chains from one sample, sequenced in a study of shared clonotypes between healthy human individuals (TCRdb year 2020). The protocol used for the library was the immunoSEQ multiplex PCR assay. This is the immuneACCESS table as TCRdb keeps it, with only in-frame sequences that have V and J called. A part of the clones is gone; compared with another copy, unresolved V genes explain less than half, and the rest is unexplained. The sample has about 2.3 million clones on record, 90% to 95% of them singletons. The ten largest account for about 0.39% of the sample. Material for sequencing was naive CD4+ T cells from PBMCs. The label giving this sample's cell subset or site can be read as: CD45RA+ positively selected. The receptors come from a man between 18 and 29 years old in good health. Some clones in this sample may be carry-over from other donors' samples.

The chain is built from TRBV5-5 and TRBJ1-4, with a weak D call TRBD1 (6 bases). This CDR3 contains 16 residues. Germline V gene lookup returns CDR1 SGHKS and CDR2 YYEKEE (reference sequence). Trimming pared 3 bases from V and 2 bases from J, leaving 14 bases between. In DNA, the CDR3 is TGTGCCAGCAGCTCAGGGGTATTGTCTACTAATGAAAAACTGTTTTTT. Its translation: CASSSGVLSTNEKLFF.

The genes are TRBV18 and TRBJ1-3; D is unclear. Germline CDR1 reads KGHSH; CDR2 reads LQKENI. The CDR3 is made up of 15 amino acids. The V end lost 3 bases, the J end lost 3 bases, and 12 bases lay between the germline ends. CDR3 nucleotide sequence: TGTGCCAGCTCACCCTCGGGCGGTGGTGGAAACACCATATATTTT. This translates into CASSPSGGGGNTIYF.

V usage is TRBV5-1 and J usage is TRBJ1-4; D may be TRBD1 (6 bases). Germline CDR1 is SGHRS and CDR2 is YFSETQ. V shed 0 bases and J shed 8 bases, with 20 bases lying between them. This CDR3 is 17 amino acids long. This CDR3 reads CASSLAPIVGGWEKLFF. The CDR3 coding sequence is TGCGCCAGCAGCTTGGCCCCGATCGTAGGGGGTTGGGAAAAACTGTTTTTT.

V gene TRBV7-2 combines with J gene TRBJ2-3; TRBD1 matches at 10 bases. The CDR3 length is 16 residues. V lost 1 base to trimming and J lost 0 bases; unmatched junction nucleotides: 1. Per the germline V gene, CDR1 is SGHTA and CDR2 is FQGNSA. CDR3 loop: CASSLGQGASTDTQYF. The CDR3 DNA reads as TGTGCCAGCAGCTTAGGACAGGGGGCTAGCACAGATACGCAGTATTTT.

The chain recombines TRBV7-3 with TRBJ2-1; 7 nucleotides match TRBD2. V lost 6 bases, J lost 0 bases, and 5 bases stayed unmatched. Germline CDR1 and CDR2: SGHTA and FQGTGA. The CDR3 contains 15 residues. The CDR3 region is CASSSGPGSYNEQFF. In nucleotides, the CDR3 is TGTGCCAGCAGTAGCGGGCCCGGCTCCTACAATGAGCAGTTCTTC.

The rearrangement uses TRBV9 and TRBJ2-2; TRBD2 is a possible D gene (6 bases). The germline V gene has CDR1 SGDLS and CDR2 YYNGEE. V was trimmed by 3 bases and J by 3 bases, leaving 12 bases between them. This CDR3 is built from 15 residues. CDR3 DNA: TGTGCCAGCAGCGCCGGACTACGGGACACCGGGGAGCTGTTTTTT. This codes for CASSAGLRDTGELFF.

The CDR3 bases are TGTGCCAGCACCACTATCGGGCCAGGTCGGGTCGAGCAGTACTTC. Its translation is CASTTIGPGRVEQYF. This chain connects TRBV28 to TRBJ2-7, with D hard to call. The germline V gene encodes CDR1 MDHEN and CDR2 SYDVKM. The CDR3 is made up of 15 amino acids. With 7 bases removed from V and 6 bases from J, the gap between germline ends came to 22 bases.

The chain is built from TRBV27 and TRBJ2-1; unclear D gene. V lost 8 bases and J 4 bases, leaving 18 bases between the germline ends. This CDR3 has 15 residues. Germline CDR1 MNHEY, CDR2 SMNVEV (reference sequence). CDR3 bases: TGTGCCAGCCAAGAAGGCCGAACCGTTTACAATGAGCAGTTCTTC. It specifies CASQEGRTVYNEQFF.

In DNA, the CDR3 is TGCGCCAGCAGCTTGGGCGCGGAAATCTCCTACGAGCAGTACTTC. Translating gives CASSLGAEISYEQYF. The chain carries TRBV5-1 and TRBJ2-7; no definite D call. Germline V gene lookup returns CDR1 SGHRS and CDR2 YFSETQ. The length of the CDR3 is 15 residues. V dropped 0 bases and J dropped 0 bases, with 10 bases sitting between them. Filled out from reference TRBV5-1 and TRBJ2-7, the complete variable domain reads KAGVTQTPRYLIKTRGQQVTLSCSPISGHRSVSWYQQTPGQGLQFLFEYFSETQRNKGNFPGRFSGRQFSNSRSEMNVSTLELGDSALYLCASSLGAEISYEQYFGPGTRLTVT.

CDR3 DNA: TGTGCCAGCAGTGCCTACCTAGCGGGAGAGTTGGAGACCCAGTACTTC. Protein product: CASSAYLAGELETQYF. The chain uses TRBV6-6 and TRBJ2-5; TRBD2 aligns across 10 bases. The CDR3 is 16 residues long. CDR1 is MNHNY, CDR2 SVGAGI, per germline (reference sequence). The V segment lost 5 bases and the J segment 5 bases; nucleotides outside the gene matches: 11.

Here the CDR3 reads CASSYPTGPGGNTIYF. The CDR3 DNA sequence: TGTGCCAGCAGTTATCCGACAGGCCCAGGAGGAAACACCATATATTTT. The V gene is TRBV6-6, the J gene TRBJ1-3, with a possible D match to TRBD1 (6 bases). Looked up from germline, CDR1 is MNHNY and CDR2 is SVGAGI (reference sequence). The CDR3 sequence is 16 residues long. Trimming shortened V by 3 bases and J by 4 bases, and 16 bases separated the two germline ends.

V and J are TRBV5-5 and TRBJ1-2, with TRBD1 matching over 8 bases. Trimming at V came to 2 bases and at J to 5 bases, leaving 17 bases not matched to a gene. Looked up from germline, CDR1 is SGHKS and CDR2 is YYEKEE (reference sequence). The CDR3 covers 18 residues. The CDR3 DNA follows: TGTGCCAGCAGCTTCTTTTTGGGAAGACAGGGGCCGGGGTATGGCTACACCTTC. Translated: CASSFFLGRQGPGYGYTF.

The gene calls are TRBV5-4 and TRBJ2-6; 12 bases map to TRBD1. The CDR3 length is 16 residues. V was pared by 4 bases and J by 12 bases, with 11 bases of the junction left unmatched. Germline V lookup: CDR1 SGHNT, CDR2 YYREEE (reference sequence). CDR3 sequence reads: CASSPGTGGGRGVLTF. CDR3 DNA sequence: TGTGCCAGCAGCCCGGGGACAGGGGGCGGCAGGGGCGTCCTGACTTTC.